This T cell receptor beta chain was found in a study of post-analysis software for immune sequencing data. Notes on the study in general: F measure grouped same-batch samples tightly together. Higher frequency in patients than in controls was seen for five TRBV segments, with TRBV5-6, TRBV5-1 and TRBV20-1 among them.

TCR beta cDNA libraries had unique molecular identifiers. TCRdb itself ran the PCR reads through MiXCR, one entry per CDR3 protein. Among roughly 400,000 distinct CDR3 sequences, 35% to 45% were seen once, and the ten largest hold about 8%. This clonotype came up a few times. Its antigen is not known. V gave up 6 bases and J gave up 4 bases, with 9 bases separating them. From germline, CDR1 is MNHNY and CDR2 SVGAGI (reference sequence). This CDR3 has 12 amino acids. The rearrangement joins TRBV6-6 to TRBJ2-5; no firm D call. The sequenced sample consisted of blood. The clonotype comes from a girl aged 2 to 9 with multiple sclerosis. Here the CDR3 reads CASRRQRETQYF. Here the CDR3 DNA reads TGTGCCAGCAGGCGGCAGAGAGAGACCCAGTACTTC.